This T cell receptor beta chain was captured in a study of cytomegalovirus exposure and HLA in healthy donors. Both 60 Vbeta primers and 13 Jbeta primers went into the PCR. The assay was immunoSEQ multiplex PCR, and TCRdb's table has in-frame clones only and misses some. The sample has 200,000 to 250,000 clones; approximately 81% are singletons. CDR3 length: 13 amino acids. V shed 1 base and J shed 6 bases, with 7 bases lying between them. The germline V gene encodes CDR1 GTSNPN and CDR2 SVGIG (reference sequence). Sequenced input: PBMCs. The rearrangement joins TRBV30 to TRBJ1-6; D call uncertain. This TCR derives from a human donor in good health. The CDR3 DNA follows: TGTGCCTGGAGTGCCCGGAGTAATTCACCCCTCCACTTT. It specifies CAWSARSNSPLHF.